The 21 T cell receptor beta chains given below trace back to one sample, sequenced in a study of shared clonotypes between healthy human individuals. This table comes from immunoSEQ multiplex PCR, and its TCRdb copy is limited to in-frame clones, with some not included. Found here are 2 million or so clones, around 95% of them singletons; the top ten hold 0.1% to 0.15%. Sample: naive CD4+ T cells sorted from blood. Subset here: CD45RA+ positively selected. The receptors here all came from a man younger than 35 in good health.

This clone showed up just once. The chain is built from TRBV5-5 and TRBJ1-1, with 8 bases identical to TRBD1. V lost 5 bases and J lost 3; bases outside the gene matches: 15. The CDR3 is 17 amino acids. Germline V lookup: CDR1 SGHKS, CDR2 YYEKEE (reference sequence). The CDR3: CASRPDRGNFVDTEAFF. The DNA of the CDR3 is TGTGCCAGCAGGCCAGACAGGGGAAATTTTGTGGACACTGAAGCTTTCTTT.

The V gene is TRBV15, the J gene TRBJ2-4; no definite D call. Trimming removed 4 bases from V and 0 bases from J, with 19 bases in between. This CDR3 spans 18 amino acids. Germline V lookup: CDR1 LNHNV, CDR2 YYDKDF (reference sequence). As DNA, the CDR3 is TGTGCCACCAGCATGCTGAGCAAAGTTTCTCTAGCCAAAAACATTCAGTACTTC. Translation: CATSMLSKVSLAKNIQYF.

This clone was observed a single time. V gene TRBV27 combines with J gene TRBJ2-3, with TRBD2 identical over 9 bases. The CDR3 contains 15 residues. Germline V gene data show CDR1 as MNHEY and CDR2 as SMNVEV (reference sequence). Trimming at V came to 6 bases and at J to 5 bases, leaving 9 bases not matched to a gene. CDR3 DNA sequence: TGTGCCAGCAGGTCGCGGGGGGGCGGAGGAGATACGCAGTATTTT. Its translation is CASRSRGGGGDTQYF.

Turning to this clone: Different DNA sequences within this sample yield the same CDR3. The rearrangement uses TRBV28 and TRBJ2-7; D uncertain. V was cut by 2 bases and J by 2 bases, with 4 bases left in between. The CDR3 covers 12 residues. Germline loops: CDR1 MDHEN, CDR2 SYDVKM. The CDR3 loop reads CASSLAAYEQYF. For the CDR3, the DNA is TGTGCCAGCAGTTTAGCAGCCTACGAGCAGTACTTC.

CDR3 nucleotide sequence: TGCGCCAGCAGCCAAGGACATGGACTAGCGGTGGAGACCCAGTACTTC. This translates into CASSQGHGLAVETQYF. The V and J genes are TRBV4-1 and TRBJ2-5; the match to TRBD2 covers 10 bases. CDR1 and CDR2 from the germline V gene are MGHRA and YSYEKL. V was clipped by 1 base and J by 5 bases; unmatched bases: 7. This CDR3 contains 16 residues.

The chain links TRBV13 to TRBJ2-6; D is unclear. With 4 bases removed from V and 1 base from J, the gap between germline ends came to 8 bases. The germline gives CDR1 PRHDT, CDR2 FYEKMQ (reference sequence). This CDR3 contains 15 residues. CDR3 sequence (DNA): TGTGCCAGCAGCTCCTTGTTATCTGGGGCCAACGTCCTGACTTTC. Its protein is CASSSLLSGANVLTF.

In DNA form, the CDR3 reads TGCGCCAGCAGCTCCACCGCAGGAATCCCAGATACGCAGTATTTT. It encodes CASSSTAGIPDTQYF. V usage is TRBV5-1 and J usage is TRBJ2-3; no definite D call. The CDR3 has 15 amino acids. Germline CDR1 SGHRS, CDR2 YFSETQ. The V end lost 3 bases, the J end lost 4 bases, and 15 bases lay between the germline ends.

In DNA, the CDR3 is TGTGCCAGCTCACCACTTGGGATTGGCTCCTACGAGCAGTACTTC. Its translation is CASSPLGIGSYEQYF. This chain connects TRBV18 to TRBJ2-7; D call uncertain. V lost 1 base, J lost 0 bases, and 10 bases lay in between. CDR1 and CDR2 (germline): KGHSH, LQKENI. The CDR3 totals 15 residues.

The V and J genes are TRBV7-2 and TRBJ2-7; D may be TRBD1 or TRBD2 (5 bases each). V shed 7 bases and J shed 6 bases, with 10 bases lying between them. Germline CDR1 and CDR2: SGHTA and FQGNSA. The CDR3 is 11 residues long. In nucleotides, the CDR3 is TGTGCCAGCACCCAGGGACGCGAGCAGTACTTC. The encoded protein is CASTQGREQYF.

This chain's CDR3 is CAWSLGPPYEQYF. In DNA, the CDR3 is TGTGCCTGGTCGTTGGGACCCCCCTACGAGCAGTACTTC. The genes are TRBV30 and TRBJ2-7; the D gene could be TRBD1 or TRBD2 (5 bases each). Germline CDR1 reads GTSNPN; CDR2 reads SVGIG (reference sequence). The CDR3 is made up of 13 amino acids. V lost 5 bases, J lost 2 bases, and 13 bases lay in between. Filled out from reference TRBV30 and TRBJ2-7, the complete variable domain reads SQTIHQWPATLVQPVGSPLSLECTVEGTSNPNLYWYRQAAGRGLQLLFYSVGIGQISSEVPQNLSASRPQDRQFILSSKKLLLSDSGFYLCAWSLGPPYEQYFGPGTRLTVT.

This clone was seen a single time. This sequence joins TRBV2 and TRBJ2-3; D remains unclear. Germline CDR1 SNHLY, CDR2 FYNNEI. This CDR3 comprises 10 residues. The ends were cut back, 8 bases at V and 2 bases at J, with 2 bases in the middle. The CDR3 spells CASVTDTQYF. Written as DNA, the CDR3 is TGTGCCAGCGTCACAGATACGCAGTATTTT.

The chain couples TRBV29-1 to TRBJ2-7; D call uncertain. V dropped 0 bases and J dropped 0 bases, with 12 bases sitting between them. CDR1 SQVTM and CDR2 ANQGSEA come from the germline V gene. The CDR3 contains 15 residues. Here the CDR3 reads CSVEEGRESSYEQYF. The CDR3 coding sequence is TGCAGCGTTGAAGAGGGCAGAGAGAGCTCCTACGAGCAGTACTTC.

The V gene is TRBV6-5, the J gene TRBJ1-2, with unresolved D. CDR1 is MNHEY, CDR2 SVGAGI, per germline. CDR3 size: 12 residues. The ends were cut back, 5 bases at V and 7 bases at J, with 11 bases in the middle. The DNA for the CDR3 is TGTGCCAGCAGTCGCGACGCGGGTGGCTACACCTTC. It codes for CASSRDAGGYTF.

The chain carries TRBV19 and TRBJ1-2; no reliable D call. Germline-derived CDR1 and CDR2 are LNHDA and SQIVND (reference sequence). V lost 9 bases, J lost 5 bases, and 19 bases lay in between. This CDR3 is 14 amino acids long. The CDR3 nucleotides read TGTGCCAGCGCCGGACCTCAGGTGAGGTATGGCTACACCTTC. Amino acid sequence: CASAGPQVRYGYTF.

The chain is built from TRBV28 and TRBJ1-6; 7 bases line up with TRBD1. The CDR3 extends over 16 amino acids. V lost 3 bases, J lost 10 bases, and 12 bases stayed unmatched. Per germline, CDR1 MDHEN and CDR2 SYDVKM. The CDR3, as DNA: TGTGCCAGCAGTTTTCTTCTACCGGGACAGAAATCACCCCTCCACTTT. This gives the protein CASSFLLPGQKSPLHF.

Note on this clone: The sample has other DNA sequences that encode this CDR3 too. The chain employs TRBV6-5 and TRBJ1-4; no clear D gene. The germline V gene encodes CDR1 MNHEY and CDR2 SVGAGI. Trimming shortened V by 0 bases and J by 1 base, and 6 bases separated the two germline ends. This CDR3 is built from 15 residues. In DNA, the CDR3 is TGTGCCAGCAGTTACTCGAGCGGAACTAATGAAAAACTGTTTTTT. Translated, it gives CASSYSSGTNEKLFF.

The chain combines TRBV19 with TRBJ1-4, with 9 bases identical to TRBD1. With 10 bases clipped from V and 8 bases from J, the junction kept 20 bases outside the gene matches. Germline assignment: CDR1 LNHDA and CDR2 SQIVND (reference sequence). The CDR3 extends over 17 amino acids. CDR3 residues: CATRSGTGSWYREKLFF. In DNA form, the CDR3 reads TGTGCCACTCGGTCTGGGACAGGGTCTTGGTATCGCGAAAAACTGTTTTTT.

The chain carries TRBV5-4 and TRBJ2-5; TRBD2 aligns across 9 bases. Germline lookup yields CDR1 SGHNT and CDR2 YYREEE (reference sequence). The ends lost 6 bases at V and 5 bases at J; junction bases unmatched: 11. The CDR3 sequence is 15 residues long. CDR3 residues: CASTLGSGGEETQYF. The CDR3 DNA follows: TGTGCCAGCACTTTGGGTAGCGGGGGCGAGGAGACCCAGTACTTC.

The DNA of the CDR3 is TGCGCCAGCAGCTCCCGGACAGTCTACAATGAGCAGTTCTTC. Its translation: CASSSRTVYNEQFF. The J gene is TRBJ2-1, the V gene TRBV5-1, with D possibly being TRBD1 (6 bases). This CDR3 is 14 amino acids long. Trimming took off 3 bases at V and 3 bases at J, with 10 bases between the two ends. Germline V CDR1 and CDR2: SGHRS, YFSETQ.

The gene calls are TRBV21-1 and TRBJ1-5. TRBV21-1 is assigned pseudogene status. The CDR3 sequence is 18 residues long. The DNA for the CDR3 is TGTGCCAGCAGCATAGGGGGGAGCTCCCATCATAGGAATCAGCCCCAGCATTTT. It encodes CASSIGGSSHHRNQPQHF.

The CDR3 DNA follows: TGTGCCACCAGCAAGTCAGGTCTGACGAGCAATCAGCCCCAGCATTTT. The encoded protein is CATSKSGLTSNQPQHF. This chain links TRBV15 with TRBJ1-5; D uncertain. The CDR3 sequence is 16 residues long. V lost 4 bases and J lost 1, with 14 bases in between. The germline V gene has CDR1 LNHNV and CDR2 YYDKDF (reference sequence). The full variable domain, completed using reference TRBV15 and TRBJ1-5, is DAMVIQNPRYQVTQFGKPVTLSCSQTLNHNVMYWYQQKSSQAPKLLFHYYDKDFNNEADTPDNFQSRRPNTSFCFLDIRSPGLGDTAMYLCATSKSGLTSNQPQHFGDGTRLSIL.